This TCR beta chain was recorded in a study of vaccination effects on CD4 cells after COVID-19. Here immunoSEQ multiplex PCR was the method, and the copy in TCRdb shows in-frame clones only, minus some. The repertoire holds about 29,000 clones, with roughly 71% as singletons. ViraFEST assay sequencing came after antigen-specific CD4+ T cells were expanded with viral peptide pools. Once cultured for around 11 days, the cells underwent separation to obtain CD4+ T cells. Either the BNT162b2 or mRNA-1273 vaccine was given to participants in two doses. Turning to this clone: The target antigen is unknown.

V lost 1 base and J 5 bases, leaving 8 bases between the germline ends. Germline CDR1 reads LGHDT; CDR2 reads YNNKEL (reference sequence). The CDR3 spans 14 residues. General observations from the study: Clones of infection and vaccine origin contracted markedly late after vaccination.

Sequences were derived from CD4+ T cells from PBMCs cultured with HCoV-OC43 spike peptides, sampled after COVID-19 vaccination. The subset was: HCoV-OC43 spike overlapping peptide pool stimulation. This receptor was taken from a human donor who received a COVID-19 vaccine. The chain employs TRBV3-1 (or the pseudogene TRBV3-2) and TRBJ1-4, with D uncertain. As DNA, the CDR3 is TGTGCCAGCAGCCAAGGGAACGGAAATGAAAAACTGTTTTTT. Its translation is CASSQGNGNEKLFF.